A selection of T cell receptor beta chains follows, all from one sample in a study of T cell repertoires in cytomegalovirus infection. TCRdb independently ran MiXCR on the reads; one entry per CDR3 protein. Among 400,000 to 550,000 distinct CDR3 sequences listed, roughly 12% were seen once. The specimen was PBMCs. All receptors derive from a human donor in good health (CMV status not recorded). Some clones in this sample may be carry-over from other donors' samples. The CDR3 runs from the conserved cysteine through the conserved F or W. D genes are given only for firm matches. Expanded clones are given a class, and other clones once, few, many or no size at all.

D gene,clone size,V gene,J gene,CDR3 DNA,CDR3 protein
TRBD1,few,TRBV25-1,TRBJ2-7,TGTGCCAGCAGTGATGCCGGGACAGGGCGATACGAGCAGTACTTC,CASSDAGTGRYEQYF
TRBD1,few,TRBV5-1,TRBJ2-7,TGCGCCAGCAGCCCCGGACAGGGGTACGGCTCCTACGAGCAGTACTTC,CASSPGQGYGSYEQYF
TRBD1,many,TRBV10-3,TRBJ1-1,TGTGCCATCAGTCCGGGACAGACGAACACTGAAGCTTTCTTT,CAISPGQTNTEAFF
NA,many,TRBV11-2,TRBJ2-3,TGTGCCAGCAGCGACGCCTTGGGAGTGGCCACAGATACGCAGTATTTT,CASSDALGVATDTQYF
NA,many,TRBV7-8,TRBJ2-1,TGTGCCAGCAGCTCGAGGGGGAAGGGTAACAATGAGCAGTTCTTC,CASSSRGKGNNEQFF
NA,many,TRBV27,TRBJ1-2,TGTGCCAGCAGTTCTACAGGGCAACTTAACTATGGCTACACCTTC,CASSSTGQLNYGYTF
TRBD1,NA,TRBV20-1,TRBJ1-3,TGCAGTGCCTTGGACAGGTCCTCTGGAAACACCATATATTTT,CSALDRSSGNTIYF
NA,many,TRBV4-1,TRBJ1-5,TGCGCCAGCAGCCAAGATCAGTTAGGAGACGGTCAGCCCCAGCATTTT,CASSQDQLGDGQPQHF
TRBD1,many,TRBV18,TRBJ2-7,TGTGCCAGCTCACGATTCCCCGGTGGACAGGGGATTGAGGAGCAGTACTTC,CASSRFPGGQGIEEQYF
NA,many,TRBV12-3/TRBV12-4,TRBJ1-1,TGTGCCAGCAAGCGCCACACTGAAGCTTTCTTT,CASKRHTEAFF
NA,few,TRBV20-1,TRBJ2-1,TGCAGTGCCCAGTTGGTCATCTCCTACAATGAGCAGTTCTTC,CSAQLVISYNEQFF
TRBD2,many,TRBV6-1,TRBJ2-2,TGTGCCAGCGGGAGGGGTTCCACCGGGGAGCTGTTTTTT,CASGRGSTGELFF
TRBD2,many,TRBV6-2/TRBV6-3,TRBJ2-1,TGTGCCAGCAGTTACCTACCAGGACTAGCGGCCTACAATGAGCAGTTCTTC,CASSYLPGLAAYNEQFF
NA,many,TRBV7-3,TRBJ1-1,TGTGCCAGCAGCTTAGGGGGGTACCCCACTGAAGCTTTCTTT,CASSLGGYPTEAFF
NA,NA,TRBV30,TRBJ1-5,TGTGCCTGGAGTGTAAAGGGGATGATGAGCAATCAGCCCCAGCATTTT,CAWSVKGMMSNQPQHF
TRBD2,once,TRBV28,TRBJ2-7,TGTCCCAGCAGTACCGATTCTAGCGGGAGTGCCTACGAGCAGTACTTC,CPSSTDSSGSAYEQYF
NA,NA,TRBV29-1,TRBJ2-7,TGCAGCGTTCGGGGAGTCCACGAGCAGTACTTC,CSVRGVHEQYF
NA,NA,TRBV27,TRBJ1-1,TGTGCCAGCAGTTTATCGGCCTACCGGGACCAGGGGAGTACTGAAGCTTTCTTT,CASSLSAYRDQGSTEAFF
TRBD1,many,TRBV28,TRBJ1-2,TGTGCCAGCAGTACCCGGGACAGGGACTACTATGGCTACACCTTC,CASSTRDRDYYGYTF
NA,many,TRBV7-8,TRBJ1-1,TGTGCCAGCAGCCCGGGGGGGACCACTGAAGCTTTCTTT,CASSPGGTTEAFF
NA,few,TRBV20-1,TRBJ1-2,TGCAGTGCTAGCTTTGCGGCGGCGTACTATGGCTACACCTTC,CSASFAAAYYGYTF
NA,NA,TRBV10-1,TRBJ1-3,TGCGCCAGCAGTGAGTCGGTAGGAAAAGCTTCTGGAAACACCATATATTTT,CASSESVGKASGNTIYF
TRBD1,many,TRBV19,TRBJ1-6,TGTGCCAGTAGGATTTCCGGGACAGGGGACTCACCCCTCCACTTT,CASRISGTGDSPLHF
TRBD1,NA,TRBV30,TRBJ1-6,TGTGCCTGGAGTGTACCACGGACAGGGTCACGCACCCTCCACTTT,CAWSVPRTGSRTLHF
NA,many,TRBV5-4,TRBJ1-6,TGTGCCAGCAGCTTGGAAGGGGGGCGCGATTCACCCCTCCACTTT,CASSLEGGRDSPLHF
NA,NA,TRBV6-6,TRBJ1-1,TGTGCCAGCAGTTACGGGAGGGTAACTGAAGCTTTCTTT,CASSYGRVTEAFF
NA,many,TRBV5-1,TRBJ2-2,TGCGCCAGCAGCTGGGACGGGCCTTACACCGGGGAGCTGTTTTTT,CASSWDGPYTGELFF
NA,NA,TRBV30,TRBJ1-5,TGTGCCTGGAGTAACGACCGAGACACGGGGGCCCAGCATTTT,CAWSNDRDTGAQHF
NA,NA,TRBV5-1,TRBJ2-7,TGCGCCAGCAGCCCTTGGGAGGTCTACGAGCAGTACTTC,CASSPWEVYEQYF
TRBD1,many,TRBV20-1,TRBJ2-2,TGCAGTGCTTTTACAGGGGCCGGGGAGCTGTTTTTT,CSAFTGAGELFF
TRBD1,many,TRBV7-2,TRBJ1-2,TGTGCCAGCAGCTTAGGGGGACAGTGGTATGGCTACACCTTC,CASSLGGQWYGYTF
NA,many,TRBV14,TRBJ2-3,TGTGCCAGCAGCCAAGCCTTCTGGACAGATACGCAGTATTTT,CASSQAFWTDTQYF
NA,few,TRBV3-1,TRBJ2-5,TGTGCCAGCAGCCAAGTGAGGGGGACCCAGTACTTC,CASSQVRGTQYF
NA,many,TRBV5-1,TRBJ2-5,TGCGCCAGCAGCTTGGTCACCGGTGGACAAGAGACCCAGTACTTC,CASSLVTGGQETQYF
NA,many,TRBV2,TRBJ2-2,TGTGCCAGCGCGCGGGACGGAGGACTCACCGGGGAGCTGTTTTTT,CASARDGGLTGELFF
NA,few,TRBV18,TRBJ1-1,TGTGCCACCGCTGTCACACGGAACACTGAAGCTTTCTTT,CATAVTRNTEAFF
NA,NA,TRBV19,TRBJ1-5,TGTGCCAGTAGTACGACATGGGCAAGGTCTCCCGTGGCCCAGCATTTT,CASSTTWARSPVAQHF
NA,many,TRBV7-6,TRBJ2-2,TGTGCCAGCAGTCTAGGTTTGGACACCGGGGAGCTGTTTTTT,CASSLGLDTGELFF
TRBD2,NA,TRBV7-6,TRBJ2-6,TGTGCCAGCAGCCCTACTAGCGGGAGTCGATCTGGGGCCAACGTCCTGACTTTC,CASSPTSGSRSGANVLTF
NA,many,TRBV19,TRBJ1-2,TGTGCCAGTAAAGGAAGGCAGGGGCGCTATGGCTACACCTTC,CASKGRQGRYGYTF
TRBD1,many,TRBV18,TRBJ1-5,TGTGCCAGCTCCCGAGGACAGGTGGGCAATCAGCCCCAGCATTTT,CASSRGQVGNQPQHF
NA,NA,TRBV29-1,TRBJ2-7,TGCAGCGTTGACGGGGGGCAGCGCGAGCAGTACTTC,CSVDGGQREQYF
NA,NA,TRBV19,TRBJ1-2,TGTGCCAGTAGTATAGTTTGGGGCCCGAGGAAAGGCTACACCTTC,CASSIVWGPRKGYTF
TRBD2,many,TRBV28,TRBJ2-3,TGTGCCAGCAGTCCCCCGACTAGCGGGGGCACAGATACGCAGTATTTT,CASSPPTSGGTDTQYF
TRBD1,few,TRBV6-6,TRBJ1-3,TGTGCCAGCCAGGGGGGGCTAGAGGGAAACACCATATATTTT,CASQGGLEGNTIYF